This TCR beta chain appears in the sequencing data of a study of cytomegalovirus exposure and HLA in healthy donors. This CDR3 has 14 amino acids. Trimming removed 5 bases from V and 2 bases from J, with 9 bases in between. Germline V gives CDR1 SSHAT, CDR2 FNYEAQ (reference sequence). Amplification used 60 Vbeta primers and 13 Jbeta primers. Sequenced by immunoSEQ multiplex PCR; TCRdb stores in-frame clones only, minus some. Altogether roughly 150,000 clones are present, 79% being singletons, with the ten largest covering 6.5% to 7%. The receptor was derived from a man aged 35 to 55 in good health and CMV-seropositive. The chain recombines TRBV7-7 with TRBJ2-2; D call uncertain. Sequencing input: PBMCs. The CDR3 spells CASSPNLNTGELFF. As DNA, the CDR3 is TGTGCCAGCAGCCCTAATTTAAACACCGGGGAGCTGTTTTTT. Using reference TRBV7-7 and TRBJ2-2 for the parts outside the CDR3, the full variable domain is GAGVSQSPRYKVTKRGQDVTLRCDPISSHATLYWYQQALGQGPEFLTYFNYEAQPDKSGLPSDRFSAERPEGSISTLTIQRTEQRDSAMYRCASSPNLNTGELFFGEGSRLTVL.